The clone carrying this T cell receptor (beta chain) turned up a few times. This may arise from a read error, as a much more abundant clone is one base away. CDR3 length equals 15 residues. The V end was cut by 4 bases, the J end by 0 bases, with 13 bases between. CDR1 SGHRS and CDR2 YFSETQ come from the germline V gene. MiXCR, run by TCRdb on the 5' RACE reads, gives a single entry per CDR3 protein. The sample yields roughly 76,000 distinct CDR3 sequences, roughly 3% seen once. These data originate in a study of neurological immune-mediated disorders. The sequence came from a woman aged 45-65 years with multiple sclerosis. Sequencing was carried out using PBMCs. The chain joins TRBV5-1 to TRBJ1-1; D ambiguous. This CDR3 is CASSESVSLNTEAFF. CDR3 DNA sequence: TGCGCCAGCAGCGAGTCGGTTTCGCTGAACACTGAAGCTTTCTTT.